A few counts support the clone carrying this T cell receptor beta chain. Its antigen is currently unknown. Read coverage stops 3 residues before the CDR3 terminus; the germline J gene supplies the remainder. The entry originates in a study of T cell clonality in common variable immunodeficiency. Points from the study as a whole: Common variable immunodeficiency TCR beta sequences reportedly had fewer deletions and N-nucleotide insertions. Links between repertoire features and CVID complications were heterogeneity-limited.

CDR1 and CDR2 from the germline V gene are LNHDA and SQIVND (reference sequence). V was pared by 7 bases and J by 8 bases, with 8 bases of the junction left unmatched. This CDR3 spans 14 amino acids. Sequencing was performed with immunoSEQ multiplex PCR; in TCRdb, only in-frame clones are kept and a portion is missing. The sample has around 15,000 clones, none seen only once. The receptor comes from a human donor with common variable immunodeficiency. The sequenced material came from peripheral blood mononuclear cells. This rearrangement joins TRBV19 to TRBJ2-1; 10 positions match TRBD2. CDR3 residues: CASKPGLASDEQFF. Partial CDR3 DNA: TGTGCCAGTAAGCCGGGACTAGCGTCTGATGAG.